The rows below give T cell receptor beta chains drawn from one sample of a study of blood T cell repertoires in COVID-19. The method was immunoSEQ multiplex PCR; TCRdb's version includes in-frame clones alone and lacks a portion of them. The table includes 310,000 or so clones, around nine tenths detected once. The sequencing sample was made of PBMCs or T cells enriched from blood (not recorded which). These TCRs come from a woman in her twenties or thirties who had recovered from COVID-19. Both conserved end residues are part of each CDR3. A D gene is named only where the DNA matches it firmly. Clone size is shown for a subset of rows, as once, few, many or a class of expanded clone.

TRBV6-2/TRBV6-3	NA	TRBJ2-7	TRBD2	CASSTSGSSYEQYF	TGTGCCAGCAGTACTAGCGGTTCCTCCTACGAGCAGTACTTC
TRBV7-9	NA	TRBJ2-1	NA	CASSSTGIEQFF	TGTGCCAGCAGCTCTACGGGGATTGAGCAGTTCTTC
TRBV11-2	NA	TRBJ1-5	NA	CASSLEAGAGQPQHF	TGTGCCAGCAGCTTAGAAGCGGGGGCCGGTCAGCCCCAGCATTTT
TRBV9	NA	TRBJ2-3	NA	CASSVEALRTDTQYF	TGTGCCAGCAGCGTAGAAGCGTTGCGCACAGATACGCAGTATTTT
TRBV5-4	once	TRBJ2-1	TRBD2	CASSQGLAGVSYNEQFF	TGTGCCAGCAGCCAGGGACTAGCGGGAGTGTCGTACAATGAGCAGTTCTTC
TRBV28	NA	TRBJ2-7	TRBD1	CASREGGGPYEQYF	TGTGCCAGCAGGGAAGGGGGCGGGCCATACGAGCAGTACTTC
TRBV11-2	NA	TRBJ1-6	NA	CASSLDGGQQDSPLHF	TGTGCCAGCAGCTTAGATGGCGGACAGCAGGATTCACCCCTCCACTTT
TRBV28	NA	TRBJ1-1	NA	CASSSTSGAFF	TGTGCCAGCAGTTCGACAAGTGGAGCTTTCTTT
TRBV28	NA	TRBJ1-1	NA	CASSLQGYGTEAFF	TGTGCCAGCAGTTTACAGGGTTACGGCACTGAAGCTTTCTTT
TRBV3-1/TRBV3-2	NA	TRBJ2-2	TRBD2	CASSPSGGYTGELFF	TGTGCCAGCAGCCCTAGCGGAGGATACACCGGGGAGCTGTTTTTT
TRBV28	NA	TRBJ1-3	NA	CASSPSGVFGNTIYF	TGTGCCAGCAGTCCCTCCGGGGTCTTCGGAAACACCATATATTTT
TRBV27	NA	TRBJ1-1	NA	CASSLVLNTEAFF	TGTGCCAGCAGTTTAGTTTTAAACACTGAAGCTTTCTTT
TRBV18	NA	TRBJ1-2	TRBD1	CASSLGTAANYGYTF	TGTGCCAGCTCACTCGGGACAGCGGCTAACTATGGCTACACCTTC
TRBV14	NA	TRBJ2-1	TRBD2	CASSHVHGLVRFF	TGTGCCAGCAGCCATGTCCACGGACTAGTACGGTTCTTC
TRBV14	NA	TRBJ2-7	TRBD2	CASSQNRDYTHEQYF	TGTGCCAGCAGCCAAAACCGGGACTACACGCACGAGCAGTACTTC
TRBV7-2	few	TRBJ1-4	TRBD1	CASSLVDRVNEKLFF	TGTGCCAGCAGCTTAGTAGACAGGGTTAATGAAAAACTGTTTTTT
TRBV7-9	NA	TRBJ1-1	TRBD1	CASSLEDRPNTEAFF	TGTGCCAGCAGCTTAGAGGACAGGCCTAACACTGAAGCTTTCTTT
TRBV28	NA	TRBJ1-2	TRBD1	CASEGQHFGYTF	TGTGCCAGTGAGGGACAGCACTTTGGCTACACCTTC
TRBV4-2	once	TRBJ2-7	TRBD2	CASSQNSGESYEQYF	TGTGCCAGCAGCCAAAATAGCGGGGAGTCCTACGAGCAGTACTTC
TRBV7-9	NA	TRBJ2-3	NA	CASSYTGTDTQYF	TGTGCCAGCAGCTATACGGGAACAGATACGCAGTATTTT
TRBV2	NA	TRBJ2-5	NA	CASRRDKKETQYF	TGTGCCAGCAGGAGGGACAAAAAAGAGACCCAGTACTTC
TRBV7-9	once	TRBJ1-3	NA	CASSPETGRNSGNTIYF	TGTGCCAGCAGCCCCGAGACAGGACGAAACTCTGGAAACACCATATATTTT
TRBV11-2	NA	TRBJ2-2	NA	CASSFHGSTTGELFF	TGTGCCAGCAGCTTCCACGGGAGTACGACCGGGGAGCTGTTTTTT
TRBV29-1	NA	TRBJ2-1	TRBD2	CSVGTSDYNEQFF	TGCAGCGTTGGGACTAGCGATTACAATGAGCAGTTCTTC
TRBV7-2	NA	TRBJ1-1	NA	CASSYINTEAFF	TGTGCCAGCAGCTATATTAACACTGAAGCTTTCTTT
TRBV5-5	NA	TRBJ1-5	TRBD1	CASSEETGVNQPQHF	TGTGCCAGCAGTGAAGAAACAGGGGTGAATCAGCCCCAGCATTTT
TRBV6-2/TRBV6-3	NA	TRBJ2-7	NA	CASTPRQVSPISYEQYF	TGTGCCAGCACCCCGAGACAGGTCTCGCCGATCTCCTACGAGCAGTACTTC
TRBV28	once	TRBJ2-6	NA	CASSPRTIGFSGANVLTF	TGTGCCAGCAGTCCTAGGACAATAGGGTTCTCTGGGGCCAACGTCCTGACTTTC
TRBV6-2/TRBV6-3	NA	TRBJ1-5	TRBD1	CASSFRTGDYQPQHF	TGTGCCAGCAGTTTCCGGACAGGGGACTATCAGCCCCAGCATTTT
TRBV28	NA	TRBJ2-7	NA	CASSSQDGQGGPYEQYF	TGTGCCAGCAGTTCACAGGACGGACAGGGAGGGCCCTACGAGCAGTACTTC
TRBV3-1/TRBV3-2	NA	TRBJ2-7	NA	CASSQDSRAGPSSYEQYF	TGTGCCAGCAGCCAAGATTCTCGGGCAGGGCCCTCCTCCTACGAGCAGTACTTC
TRBV7-7	NA	TRBJ2-2	NA	CASSFEAGLPGELFF	TGTGCTAGCAGCTTTGAGGCCGGACTCCCCGGGGAGCTGTTTTTT
TRBV29-1	NA	TRBJ2-3	NA	CSVVWTGGSTDTQYF	TGCAGCGTTGTCTGGACAGGAGGGAGCACAGATACGCAGTATTTT
TRBV28	NA	TRBJ1-5	TRBD1	CASVGQGLQPQHF	TGTGCCAGCGTGGGACAGGGCTTACAGCCCCAGCATTTT
TRBV6-6	NA	TRBJ1-1	NA	CASSPHRDIMVNTEAFF	TGTGCCAGCAGTCCCCACCGGGACATCATGGTGAACACTGAAGCTTTCTTT
TRBV9	NA	TRBJ2-7	NA	CASSVDPGPSEQYF	TGTGCCAGCAGCGTAGATCCTGGCCCCTCCGAGCAGTACTTC
TRBV7-8	few	TRBJ2-2	NA	CASSLLTGYTGELFF	TGTGCCAGCAGCTTACTCACGGGTTACACCGGGGAGCTGTTTTTT
TRBV20-1	NA	TRBJ2-7	NA	CSANHASEQYF	TGCAGTGCTAATCACGCGTCCGAGCAGTACTTC
TRBV7-2	NA	TRBJ1-2	TRBD1	CASSPRTDRIAYGYTF	TGTGCCAGCAGCCCAAGAACGGACAGGATCGCCTATGGCTACACCTTC
TRBV4-1	NA	TRBJ2-7	TRBD2	CASSLLTSGDSYEQYF	TGCGCCAGCAGCCTTCTGACTAGCGGGGATTCTTACGAGCAGTACTTC
TRBV30	NA	TRBJ2-1	TRBD2	CAWSETSAEQFF	TGTGCCTGGAGCGAAACTAGCGCCGAGCAGTTCTTC